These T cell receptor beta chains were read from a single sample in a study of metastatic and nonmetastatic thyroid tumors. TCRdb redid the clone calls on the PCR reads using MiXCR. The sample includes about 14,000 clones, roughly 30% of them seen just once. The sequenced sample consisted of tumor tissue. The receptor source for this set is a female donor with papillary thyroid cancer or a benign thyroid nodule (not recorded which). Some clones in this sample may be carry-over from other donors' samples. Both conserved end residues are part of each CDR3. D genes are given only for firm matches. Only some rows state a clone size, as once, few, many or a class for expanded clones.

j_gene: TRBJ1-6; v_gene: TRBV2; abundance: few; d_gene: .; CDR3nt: TGTGCCAGCACCCTGAGTGGGGGCACCCTCCACTTT; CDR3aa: CASTLSGGTLHF
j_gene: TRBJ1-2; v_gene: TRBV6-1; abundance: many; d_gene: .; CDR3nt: TGTGCCAGCAGATCTAAGGCCGAGATGGGTGGCTACACCTTC; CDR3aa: CASRSKAEMGGYTF
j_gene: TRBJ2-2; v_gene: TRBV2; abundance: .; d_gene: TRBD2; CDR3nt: TGTGCCAGCAGGGACACTAGCGGGGGGGGCACCGGGGAGCTGTTTTTT; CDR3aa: CASRDTSGGGTGELFF
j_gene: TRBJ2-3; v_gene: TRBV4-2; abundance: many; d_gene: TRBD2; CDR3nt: TGTGCCAGCAGCCAACCCCGCGACGGTAGCGGGACGGGCACAGATACGCAGTATTTT; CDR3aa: CASSQPRDGSGTGTDTQYF
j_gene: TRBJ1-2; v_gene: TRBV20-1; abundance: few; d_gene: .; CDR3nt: TGCAGTGCTACCCCCTCGTGGCAGGGGAGCTATGGCTACACCTTC; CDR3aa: CSATPSWQGSYGYTF
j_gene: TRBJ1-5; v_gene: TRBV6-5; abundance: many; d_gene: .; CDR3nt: TGTGCCAGCAGTTACTCCGGGGAGAATCAGCCCCAGCATTTT; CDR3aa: CASSYSGENQPQHF
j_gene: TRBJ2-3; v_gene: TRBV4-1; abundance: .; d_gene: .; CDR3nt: TGCGCCAGCAGCCAAGGACTAGGCCCCTCCACAGATACGCAGTATTTT; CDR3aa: CASSQGLGPSTDTQYF
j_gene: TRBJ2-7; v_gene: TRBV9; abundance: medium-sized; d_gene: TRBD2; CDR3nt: TGTGCCAGCAGCGTAGGGGCTAGCGGGGCTGCTTACGAGCAGTACTTC; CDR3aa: CASSVGASGAAYEQYF
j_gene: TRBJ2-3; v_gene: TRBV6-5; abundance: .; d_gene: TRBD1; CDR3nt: TGTGCCAGCAGCTTATTGACAGGGTCGGGCACAGATACGCAGTATTTT; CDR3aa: CASSLLTGSGTDTQYF
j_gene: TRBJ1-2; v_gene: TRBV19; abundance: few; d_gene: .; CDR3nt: TGTGCCAGTAGTATAGGGGGGTCGAACTATGGCTACACCTTC; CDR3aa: CASSIGGSNYGYTF
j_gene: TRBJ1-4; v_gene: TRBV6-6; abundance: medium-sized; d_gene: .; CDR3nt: TGTGCCAGCAGTTATGAAGTGTTGGAGGAGAGGGGCCAGGGGTCGACTAATGAAAAACTGTTTTTT; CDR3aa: CASSYEVLEERGQGSTNEKLFF
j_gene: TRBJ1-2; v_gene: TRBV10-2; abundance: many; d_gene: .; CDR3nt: TGCGCCAGCAGTTGGGACACCCACTATGGCTACACCTTC; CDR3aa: CASSWDTHYGYTF
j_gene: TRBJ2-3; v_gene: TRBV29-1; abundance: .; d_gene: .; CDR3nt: TGCAGCGTAACCTCAGATGGGGCGGTATTTAGCACAGATACGCAGTATTTT; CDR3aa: CSVTSDGAVFSTDTQYF
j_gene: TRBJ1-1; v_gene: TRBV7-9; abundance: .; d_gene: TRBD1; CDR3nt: TGTGCCAGCAGCTTAGAGGACAGGCCGAACACTGAAGCTTTCTTT; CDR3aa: CASSLEDRPNTEAFF
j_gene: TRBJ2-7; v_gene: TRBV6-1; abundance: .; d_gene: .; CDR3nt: TGTGCCAGCAGTCTTCGGGCCATCTACGAGCAGTACTTC; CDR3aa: CASSLRAIYEQYF
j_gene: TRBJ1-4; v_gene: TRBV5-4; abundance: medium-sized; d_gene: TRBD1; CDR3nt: TGTGCCAGCAGCTTTAACAGGGGGATAAATGAAAAACTGTTTTTT; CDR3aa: CASSFNRGINEKLFF
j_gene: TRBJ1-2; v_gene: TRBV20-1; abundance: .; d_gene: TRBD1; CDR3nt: TGCAGTGCTAGAGTTACTAGACAGGGAGCGATCTATGGCTACACCTTC; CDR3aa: CSARVTRQGAIYGYTF
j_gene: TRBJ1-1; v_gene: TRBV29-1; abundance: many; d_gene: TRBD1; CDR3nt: TGCAGCGTTGTGCAGGGGGCCTTTTATGGTGAAGCTTTCTTT; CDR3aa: CSVVQGAFYGEAFF
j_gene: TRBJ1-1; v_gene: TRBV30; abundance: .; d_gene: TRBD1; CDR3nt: TGTGCCTGGAGTCGGGACAGGTCACTTATGAACACTGAAGCTTTCTTT; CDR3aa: CAWSRDRSLMNTEAFF
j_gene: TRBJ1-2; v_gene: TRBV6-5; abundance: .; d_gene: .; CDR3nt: TGTGCCAGCAGTTACTCGAGGGGTCTCTATGGCTACACCTTC; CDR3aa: CASSYSRGLYGYTF
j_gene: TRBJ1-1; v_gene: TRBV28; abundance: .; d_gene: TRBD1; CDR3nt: TGTGCCAGCAGCACGACTAGGGGGCTGGCTGAAGCTTTCTTT; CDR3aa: CASSTTRGLAEAFF
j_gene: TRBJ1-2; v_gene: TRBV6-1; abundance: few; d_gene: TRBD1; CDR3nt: TGTGCCAGCAGACCGGGACAGGAAAACTATGGCTACACCTTC; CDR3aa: CASRPGQENYGYTF
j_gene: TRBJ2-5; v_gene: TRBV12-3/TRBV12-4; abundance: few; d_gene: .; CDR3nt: TGTGCCAGCAGTTTAGCGGAGACCCAGTACTTC; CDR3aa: CASSLAETQYF
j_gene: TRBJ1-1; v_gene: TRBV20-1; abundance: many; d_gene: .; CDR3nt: TGCAGTGCTAGATTTACGAAAGGGGCCCTGAACACTGAAGCTTTCTTT; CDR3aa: CSARFTKGALNTEAFF
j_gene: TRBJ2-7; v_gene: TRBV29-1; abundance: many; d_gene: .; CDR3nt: TGCAGCGTTGACGCAGGGACCCACGAGCAGTACTTC; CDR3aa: CSVDAGTHEQYF
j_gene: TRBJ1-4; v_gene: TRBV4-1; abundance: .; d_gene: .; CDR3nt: TGCGCCAGCAGCCAGGCCGGGGGGGCTCGGGTAAAACTGTTTTTT; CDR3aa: CASSQAGGARVKLFF
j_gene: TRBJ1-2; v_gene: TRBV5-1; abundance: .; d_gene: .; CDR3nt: TGCGCCAGCAGCTTAGGACCGAACTATGGCTACACCTTC; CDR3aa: CASSLGPNYGYTF
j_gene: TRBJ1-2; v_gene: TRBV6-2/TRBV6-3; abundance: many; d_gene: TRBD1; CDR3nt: TGTGCCAGTGAAAACAGGGGCCGTGGCTACACCTTC; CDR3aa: CASENRGRGYTF
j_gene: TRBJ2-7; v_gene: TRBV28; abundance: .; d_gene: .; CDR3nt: TGTGCCAGCAGTAATCCCACCTACGAGCAGTACTTC; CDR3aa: CASSNPTYEQYF
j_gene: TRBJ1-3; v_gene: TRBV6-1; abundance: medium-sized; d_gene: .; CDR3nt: TGTGCCAGCAGTGGGGGGCCGGAGGGCCCCTCTGGAAACACCATATATTTT; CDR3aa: CASSGGPEGPSGNTIYF
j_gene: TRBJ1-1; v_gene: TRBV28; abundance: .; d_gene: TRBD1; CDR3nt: TGTGCCAGCAGTCCCCACAGGGGGGGAGCTTTCTTT; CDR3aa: CASSPHRGGAFF
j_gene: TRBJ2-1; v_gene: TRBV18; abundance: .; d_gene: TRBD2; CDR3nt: TGTGCCAGCTCACTCCAAGGAGCGGGAGGAGTGGAGCAGTTCTTC; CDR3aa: CASSLQGAGGVEQFF
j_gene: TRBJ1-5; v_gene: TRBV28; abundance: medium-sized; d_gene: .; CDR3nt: TGTGCCAGCAGTTTGTTCAGGGCCCCGGGGGGTTATAGCAATCAGCCCCAGCATTTT; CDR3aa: CASSLFRAPGGYSNQPQHF
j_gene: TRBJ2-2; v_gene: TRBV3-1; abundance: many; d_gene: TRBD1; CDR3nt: TGTGCCAGCAGACTGACAGGGTCAAGATTCACCGGGGAGCTGTTTTTT; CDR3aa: CASRLTGSRFTGELFF
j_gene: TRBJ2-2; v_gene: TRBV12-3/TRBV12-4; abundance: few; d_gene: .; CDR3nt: TGTGCCAGCAGTTTAGGGTTGGGGCGCGGGGGCGCCTGGGAGCTGTTTTTT; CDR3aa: CASSLGLGRGGAWELFF
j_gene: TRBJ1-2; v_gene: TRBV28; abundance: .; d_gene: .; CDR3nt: TGTGCCAGCGGGAGTAACTATGGCTACACCTTC; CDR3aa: CASGSNYGYTF
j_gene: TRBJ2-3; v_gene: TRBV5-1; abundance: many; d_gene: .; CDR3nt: TGCGCCAGCAGCTTGCTGGGCACTGGGGGCACAGATACGCAGTATTTT; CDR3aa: CASSLLGTGGTDTQYF
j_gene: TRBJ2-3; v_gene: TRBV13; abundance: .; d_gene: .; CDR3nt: TGTGCCAGCAACTCGGGACTCTCAATGGCGGACCGGAGGGCAGATACGCAGTATTTT; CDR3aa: CASNSGLSMADRRADTQYF
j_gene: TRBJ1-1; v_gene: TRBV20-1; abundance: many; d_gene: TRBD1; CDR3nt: TGCAGTGCTTTCAGGACAGGGAGTAGGGGTGAAGCTTTCTTT; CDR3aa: CSAFRTGSRGEAFF
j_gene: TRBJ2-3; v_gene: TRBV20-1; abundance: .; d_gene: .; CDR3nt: TGCAGTGCTAGGGGGAGCGGGCCCTGGGATACGCAGTATTTT; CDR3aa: CSARGSGPWDTQYF
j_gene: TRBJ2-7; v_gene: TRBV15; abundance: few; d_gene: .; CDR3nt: TGTGCCACCAGCATCCACATCGACTACGAGCAGTACTTC; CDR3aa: CATSIHIDYEQYF
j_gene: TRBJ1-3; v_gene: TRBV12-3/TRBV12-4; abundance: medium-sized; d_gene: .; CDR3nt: TGTGCCAGCAGTTTTAAAGCTCTCACCATATATTTT; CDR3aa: CASSFKALTIYF
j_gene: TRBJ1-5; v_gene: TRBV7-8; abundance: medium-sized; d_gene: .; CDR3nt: TGTGCCAGCAGCTTATATGAGGGGTCCCTTAGCAATCAGCCCCAGCATTTT; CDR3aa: CASSLYEGSLSNQPQHF
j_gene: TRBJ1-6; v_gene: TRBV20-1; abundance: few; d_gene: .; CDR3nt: TGCAGTGCTAGAGGGGTGGGGTATTCACCCCTCCACTTT; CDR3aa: CSARGVGYSPLHF
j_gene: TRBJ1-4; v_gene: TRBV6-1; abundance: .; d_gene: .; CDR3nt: TGTGCCAGCACCGAAGGGAGGGACGAAAAACTGTTTTTT; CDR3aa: CASTEGRDEKLFF
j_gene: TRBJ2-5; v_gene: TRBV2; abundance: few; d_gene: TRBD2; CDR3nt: TGTGCCAGCAGGAGGCAGGCGGGAGGGGAGACCCAGTACTTC; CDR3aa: CASRRQAGGETQYF
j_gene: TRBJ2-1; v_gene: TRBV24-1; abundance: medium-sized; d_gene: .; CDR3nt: TGTGCCACCAGTGAACAGGGACTTTTCTACAATGAGCAGTTCTTC; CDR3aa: CATSEQGLFYNEQFF
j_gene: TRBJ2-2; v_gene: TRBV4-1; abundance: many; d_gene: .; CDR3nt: TGCGCCAGCAGCCTGACGGGGGAGCTGTTTTTT; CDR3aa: CASSLTGELFF
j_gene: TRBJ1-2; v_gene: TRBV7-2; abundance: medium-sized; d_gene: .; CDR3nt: TGTGCCAGCACCACGGGGGGGGCCTATCGTTATGGCTACACCTTC; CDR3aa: CASTTGGAYRYGYTF
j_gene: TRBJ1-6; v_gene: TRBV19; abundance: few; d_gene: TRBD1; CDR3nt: TGTGCCAGTACTGACAGGGGCACGGTTTCACCCCTCCACTTT; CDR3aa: CASTDRGTVSPLHF
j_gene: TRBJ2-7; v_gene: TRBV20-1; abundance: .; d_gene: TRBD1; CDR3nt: TGCAGCGCTATGGGAGGGACAGGGTGTTACGAGCAGTACTTC; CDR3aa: CSAMGGTGCYEQYF
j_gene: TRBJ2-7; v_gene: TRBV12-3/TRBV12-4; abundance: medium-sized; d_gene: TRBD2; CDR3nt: TGTGCCAGCAGCTTACTGGGACTAGCGGGAGACGAGCAGTACTTC; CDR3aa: CASSLLGLAGDEQYF
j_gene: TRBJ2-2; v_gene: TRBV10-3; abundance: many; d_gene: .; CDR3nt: TGTGCCATCACGGGCACCGGGGAGCTGTTTTTT; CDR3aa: CAITGTGELFF